A single sample is the source of the 10 T cell receptor beta chains below, sequenced in a study of blood T cell repertoires in COVID-19. The assay was immunoSEQ multiplex PCR, and TCRdb's table has in-frame clones only and misses some. There are roughly 180,000 clones in the sample; roughly 85% occur only once, and more than 4.5% lies in the top ten. Sequenced input: peripheral blood. The receptor source for this set is a woman aged 30 to 39 with acute or convalescent COVID-19.

The CDR3 spells CASSLATGDTGELFF. CDR3 sequence (DNA): TGCGCCAGCAGCTTGGCAACAGGTGACACCGGGGAGCTGTTTTTT. The V call is TRBV5-1, the J call TRBJ2-2; D is possibly TRBD1 (5 bases). Germline CDR1 SGHRS, CDR2 YFSETQ. This CDR3 region has 15 residues. Trimming took 0 bases from V and 3 from J, leaving 9 bases between them.

The rearrangement uses TRBV5-1 and TRBJ1-2; D gene unclear. The CDR3 is 14 residues long. Germline CDR1 and CDR2: SGHRS and YFSETQ. V lost 4 bases and J lost 4, with 14 bases in between. The CDR3 bases are TGCGCCAGCAGCGTCGAAGCACTGCGCTATGGCTACACCTTC. Translating it yields CASSVEALRYGYTF.

V usage is TRBV21-1 and J usage is TRBJ2-4; TRBD1, the D gene given by the table, was not confirmed from the DNA. TRBV21-1 is classified as a pseudogene. This CDR3 contains 16 residues. CDR3 residues: CASSRQSTLAKNIQYF. CDR3 nucleotide sequence: TGTGCCAGCAGCAGACAGTCTACTCTAGCCAAAAACATTCAGTACTTC.

V usage is TRBV15 and J usage is TRBJ2-1, with a weak D call TRBD1 (6 bases). The germline gives CDR1 LNHNV, CDR2 YYDKDF (reference sequence). The CDR3 has 14 amino acids. Trimming took 3 bases from V and 3 from J, leaving 9 bases between them. The CDR3 DNA reads as TGTGCCACCAGCAGGGAGACAGGCTACAATGAGCAGTTCTTC. This gives the protein CATSRETGYNEQFF.

This clone was counted only a few times. The genes are TRBV6-1 and TRBJ2-7; D not certain. The CDR3 sequence is 15 residues long. The germline CDR1 and CDR2 sequences are MNHNS and SASEGT. V lost 2 bases and J lost 3, with 14 bases in between. DNA for the CDR3: TGTGCCAGCAGTGAATTGGCTAGGCCCCTCTACGAGCAGTACTTC. It translates to CASSELARPLYEQYF.

This clone was observed once. The chain employs TRBV19 and TRBJ2-3; the D gene is possibly TRBD1 (5 bases). V lost 3 bases to trimming and J lost 2 bases, with 15 bases between them. Germline CDR1 reads LNHDA; CDR2 reads SQIVND (reference sequence). The CDR3 consists of 16 residues. CDR3 nucleotide sequence: TGTGCCAGTAGTATTGGGGTCAGGGCCGCCACAGATACGCAGTATTTT. It specifies CASSIGVRAATDTQYF.

The chain links TRBV5-6 to TRBJ1-2; D gene uncertain. Deletions cut 4 bases from V and 6 bases from J, with 13 bases between. Germline CDR1 SGHDT, CDR2 YYEEEE. CDR3 length equals 13 residues. The CDR3 reads CASSLPRGHGYTF. The CDR3 DNA follows: TGTGCCAGCAGCCTCCCTCGGGGTCATGGCTACACCTTC.

The gene calls are TRBV11-3 and TRBJ2-1; 10 bases align to TRBD1. J was trimmed by 9 bases and V by 5 bases; bases with no gene match: 7. The CDR3 is made up of 14 amino acids. Germline CDR1 reads SGHNT; CDR2 reads YENEEA. The CDR3 coding sequence is TGTGCCAGCAGCCCGAGGGACAGGGGTGGTGAGCAGTTCTTC. Translating gives CASSPRDRGGEQFF.

V usage is TRBV27 and J usage is TRBJ2-7; 7 bases map to TRBD2. Germline assignment: CDR1 MNHEY and CDR2 SMNVEV (reference sequence). CDR3 size: 14 residues. V lost 3 bases, J lost 3 bases, and 5 bases stayed unmatched. CDR3 DNA sequence: TGTGCCAGCAGTTTCATTGGGGGGGGCTACGAGCAGTACTTC. This codes for CASSFIGGGYEQYF.

J is TRBJ1-1 and V is TRBV6-2 or TRBV6-3; 8 bases match TRBD1. The CDR3 has 16 amino acids. V dropped 2 bases and J dropped 4; count of bases not matched to a gene: 9. Germline CDR1 reads MNHEY; CDR2 reads SVGEGT. The CDR3 sequence: CASSYGTGLIATEAFF. DNA for the CDR3: TGTGCCAGCAGTTACGGGACAGGTTTGATAGCCACTGAAGCTTTCTTT.